Below, 21 T cell receptor beta chains from the same sample are listed, as sequenced in a study of blood T cell repertoires in COVID-19. Profiling relied on immunoSEQ multiplex PCR, and the TCRdb table lists in-frame clones only, not all of them. This table holds about 68,000 clones, about nine tenths found once. The sample was peripheral blood. The receptors originated from a man aged 25-45 years with acute or convalescent COVID-19.

This rearrangement joins TRBV5-5 to TRBJ2-1; 7 bases align to TRBD1. The CDR3 is made up of 16 amino acids. V lost 1 base to trimming and J lost 5 bases; unmatched junction nucleotides: 9. Germline loops: CDR1 SGHKS, CDR2 YYEKEE (reference sequence). CDR3 residues: CASSLRPQGQDNEQFF. Written as DNA, the CDR3 is TGTGCCAGCAGCTTGCGGCCCCAAGGACAGGACAATGAGCAGTTCTTC.

The rearrangement uses TRBV19 and TRBJ2-1, with 9 nucleotides matching TRBD1. Germline CDR1 is LNHDA and CDR2 is SQIVND (reference sequence). The CDR3 runs 13 residues. V lost 8 bases and J lost 7; bases outside the gene matches: 6. CDR3 DNA sequence: TGTGCCAGTGCCCCGGGACAGGGTAATGAGCAGTTCTTC. Protein sequence: CASAPGQGNEQFF.

The V and J genes are TRBV30 and TRBJ2-2; D uncertain. This CDR3 contains 15 residues. Germline values: CDR1 GTSNPN, CDR2 SVGIG (reference sequence). Trimming shortened V by 3 bases and J by 7 bases, and 18 bases separated the two germline ends. The CDR3 DNA reads TGTGCCTGGAGCGGATCGACTGGAGATGTCGGGGAGCTGTTTTTT. This codes for CAWSGSTGDVGELFF.

This clone has more than one count but fewer than ten. This rearrangement joins TRBV28 to TRBJ2-7, with 14 nucleotides matching TRBD2. Per germline, CDR1 MDHEN and CDR2 SYDVKM. V was clipped by 10 bases and J by 5 bases; unmatched bases: 16. The length of the CDR3 is 17 residues. CDR3 sequence: CATFRTSGRRGGDEQYF. The CDR3 DNA reads as TGTGCCACCTTTCGGACTAGCGGGAGGCGAGGGGGTGACGAGCAGTACTTC.

This chain connects TRBV15 to TRBJ2-7; D is unresolved. V lost 0 bases, J lost 0 bases, and 12 bases lay in between. The CDR3 runs 16 residues. Germline V gene sequence: CDR1 LNHNV, CDR2 YYDKDF (reference sequence). The CDR3 reads CATSRDTHSHSYEQYF. The DNA of the CDR3 is TGTGCCACCAGCAGAGATACCCACAGCCACTCCTACGAGCAGTACTTC.

The genes are TRBV7-3 and TRBJ2-1; D unresolved. Germline CDR1 SGHTA, CDR2 FQGTGA. V shed 1 base and J shed 9 bases, with 7 bases lying between them. This CDR3 spans 12 amino acids. CDR3 DNA: TGTGCCAGCAGCTTAAGTATGAGTGAGCAGTTCTTC. Translation gives CASSLSMSEQFF.

V usage is TRBV27 and J usage is TRBJ2-5; 7 bases map to TRBD2. The CDR3 consists of 14 residues. Unmatched junction bases numbered 6, after V lost 4 bases and J lost 4 bases. CDR1 and CDR2 from the germline V gene are MNHEY and SMNVEV (reference sequence). CDR3 region: CASSWSGRAETQYF. The CDR3 DNA follows: TGTGCCAGCAGTTGGTCAGGGAGGGCAGAGACCCAGTACTTC.

The J gene is TRBJ1-4, the V gene TRBV28, with TRBD1 identical over 7 bases. V lost 8 bases to trimming and J lost 7 bases; unmatched junction nucleotides: 7. CDR3 size: 13 residues. CDR1 is MDHEN and CDR2 is SYDVKM in the germline V gene. CDR3 in DNA: TGTGCCAGCGTAGGGGGCGGTGGTGAAAAACTGTTTTTT. It encodes CASVGGGGEKLFF.

The V and J genes are TRBV7-9 and TRBJ1-6; D remains unclear. Germline loops: CDR1 SEHNR, CDR2 FQNEAQ (reference sequence). The CDR3 runs 12 residues. Between the trimmed V and J ends, which lost 4 bases and 10 bases, there was a span of 8 bases. The CDR3 DNA follows: TGTGCCAGCAGCTCGGGGTACTCACCCCTCCACTTT. It translates to CASSSGYSPLHF.

In this sample, this clone turned up once. The J gene is TRBJ1-2, the V gene TRBV28, with D possibly being TRBD1 (5 bases). CDR1 and CDR2 from the germline V gene are MDHEN and SYDVKM. Deletions cut 6 bases from V and 7 bases from J, with 18 bases between. There are 14 residues in the CDR3. CDR3: CASSLTDVYRGYTF. The CDR3 DNA is TGTGCCAGCAGCCTGACAGACGTATATCGTGGCTACACCTTC.

About this clone: At one boundary the junction diverges from the germline segment, which might be a read error. The chain employs TRBV7-9 and TRBJ2-5; 10 nucleotides agree with TRBD1. The CDR3 runs to 17 residues. From germline, CDR1 is SEHNR and CDR2 FQNEAQ (reference sequence). CDR3 loop: CASSLLTGGLLPESQYF. DNA of the CDR3: TGTGCCAGCAGCTTATTGACAGGGGGCTTACTCCCAGAGTCCCAGTACTTC.

The chain employs TRBV6-1 and TRBJ2-7; 15 bases align to TRBD2. CDR3 length equals 19 residues. CDR1 and CDR2 from the germline V gene are MNHNS and SASEGT. The V segment lost 1 base and the J segment 0 bases; nucleotides outside the gene matches: 7. CDR3 nucleotides: TGTGCCAGCAGTGAAGACTGGACTAGCGGGAGGGCCTACTCCTACGAGCAGTACTTC. This codes for CASSEDWTSGRAYSYEQYF.

The V and J genes are TRBV13 and TRBJ2-3, with a tentative D call TRBD1 (6 bases). Germline CDR1 PRHDT, CDR2 FYEKMQ (reference sequence). There are 15 residues in the CDR3. V was pared by 2 bases and J by 0 bases, with 9 bases between. The CDR3 DNA reads TGTGCCAGCAGCTTAAGGGGGTTTAGCACAGATACGCAGTATTTT. It is translated as CASSLRGFSTDTQYF.

The chain employs TRBV9 and TRBJ1-2; possibly TRBD1 for D (5 bases). Between the trimmed V and J ends, which lost 0 bases and 2 bases, there was a span of 5 bases. This CDR3 has 13 amino acids. CDR1 SGDLS and CDR2 YYNGEE come from the germline V gene. The DNA for the CDR3 is TGTGCCAGCAGCGTAGACAGGAACTATGGCTACACCTTC. Its translation: CASSVDRNYGYTF.

The rearrangement uses TRBV18 and TRBJ1-2; 7 bases agree with TRBD1. After removal of 4 bases from V and 3 bases from J, the junction contained 2 bases not matched to a gene. Germline-derived CDR1 and CDR2 are KGHSH and LQKENI. The CDR3 totals 13 residues. CDR3: CASSQQGDYGYTF. The DNA for the CDR3 is TGTGCCAGCTCACAGCAGGGGGACTATGGCTACACCTTC.

A single count supports this clone. The chain combines TRBV7-2 with TRBJ2-3, with 15 nucleotides matching TRBD2. The CDR3 covers 18 residues. With V trimmed by 4 bases and J by 6 bases, 11 bases remained unmatched. Germline-derived CDR1 and CDR2 are SGHTA and FQGNSA. CDR3 DNA: TGTGCCAGCAGCTCGGGTGGACTAGCGGGAGGGACTGGCGATACGCAGTATTTT. As protein: CASSSGGLAGGTGDTQYF.

The chain carries TRBV11-2 and TRBJ1-5, with a tentative D call TRBD1 (6 bases). Trimming shortened V by 3 bases and J by 5 bases, and 11 bases separated the two germline ends. The CDR3 covers 14 residues. Germline V gene data show CDR1 as SGHAT and CDR2 as FQNNGV. This CDR3 reads CASSFGPGDQPQHF. In DNA form, the CDR3 reads TGTGCCAGCAGCTTCGGACCAGGGGATCAGCCCCAGCATTTT. Based on the CDR3 plus reference TRBV11-2 and TRBJ1-5, the full variable domain is EAGVAQSPRYKIIEKRQSVAFWCNPISGHATLYWYQQILGQGPKLLIQFQNNGVVDDSQLPKDRFSAERLKGVDSTLKIQPAKLEDSAVYLCASSFGPGDQPQHFGDGTRLSIL.

J is TRBJ1-5 and V is TRBV10-2, with 7 bases aligning to TRBD1. J gave up 4 bases and V 5 bases, and 5 bases lay outside the gene matches. The CDR3 is 14 residues long. Germline V CDR1 and CDR2: WSHSY, SAAADI. CDR3 nucleotides: TGCGCCAGCAGTACAGGGGCAGGGAATCAGCCCCAGCATTTT. It specifies CASSTGAGNQPQHF.

J is TRBJ2-2 and V is TRBV30, with D perhaps matching TRBD1 (6 bases). The CDR3 totals 14 residues. The germline V and J ends were trimmed by 7 bases and 3 bases, with 15 bases remaining between them. The germline CDR1 and CDR2 sequences are GTSNPN and SVGIG (reference sequence). The chain's CDR3 is CALRQGYYTGELFF. CDR3 coding DNA: TGTGCCTTAAGGCAGGGGTATTACACCGGGGAGCTGTTTTTT.

This sequence joins TRBV9 and TRBJ2-5; 7 nucleotides align to TRBD1. The V and J ends lost 3 bases and 5 bases, in that order; junction bases with no gene match: 7. Per germline, CDR1 SGDLS and CDR2 YYNGEE. CDR3 size: 14 residues. DNA of the CDR3: TGTGCCAGCAGCGCTGGGACAGACGGGGAGACCCAGTACTTC. This translates into CASSAGTDGETQYF.

The V and J genes are TRBV6-1 and TRBJ2-5; no clear D gene. The CDR3 is made up of 15 amino acids. Germline V gene sequence: CDR1 MNHNS, CDR2 SASEGT. Deletions cut 0 bases from V and 2 bases from J, with 10 bases between. The CDR3 sequence is CASSEASTAQETQYF. The CDR3 DNA sequence: TGTGCCAGCAGTGAAGCATCAACCGCGCAAGAGACCCAGTACTTC.